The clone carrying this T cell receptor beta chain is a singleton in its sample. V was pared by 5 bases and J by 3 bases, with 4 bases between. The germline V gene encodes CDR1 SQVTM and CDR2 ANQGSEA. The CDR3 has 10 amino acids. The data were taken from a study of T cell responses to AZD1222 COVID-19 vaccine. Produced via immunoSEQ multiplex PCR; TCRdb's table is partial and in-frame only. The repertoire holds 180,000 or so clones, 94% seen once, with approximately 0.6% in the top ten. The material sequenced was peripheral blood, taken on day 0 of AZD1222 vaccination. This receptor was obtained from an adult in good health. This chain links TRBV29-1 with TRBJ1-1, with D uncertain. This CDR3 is CSVRDTEAFF. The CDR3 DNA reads TGCAGCGTTAGGGACACTGAAGCTTTCTTT.